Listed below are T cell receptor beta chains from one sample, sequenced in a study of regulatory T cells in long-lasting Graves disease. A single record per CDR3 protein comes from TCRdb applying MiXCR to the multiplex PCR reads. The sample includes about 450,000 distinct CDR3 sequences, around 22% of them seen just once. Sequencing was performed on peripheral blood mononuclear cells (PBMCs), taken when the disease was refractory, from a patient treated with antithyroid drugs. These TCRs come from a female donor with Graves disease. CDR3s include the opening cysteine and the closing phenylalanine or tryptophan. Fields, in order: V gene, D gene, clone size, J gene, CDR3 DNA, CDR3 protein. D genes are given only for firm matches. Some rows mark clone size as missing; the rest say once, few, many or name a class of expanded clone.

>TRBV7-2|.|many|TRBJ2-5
TGTGCCAGCAGCTTACCTGCTTCGCAAGAGACCCAGTACTTC
CASSLPASQETQYF
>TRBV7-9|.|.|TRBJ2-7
TGTGCCAGCAGCTTAGGCTTGGGTCTCTCCTACGAGCAGTACTTC
CASSLGLGLSYEQYF
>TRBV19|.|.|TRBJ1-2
TGTGCCAGTAGTGTAGAACAACGGTCCTCTTGGGGCTACACCTTC
CASSVEQRSSWGYTF
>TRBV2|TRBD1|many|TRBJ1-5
TGTGCCAGCAGGGGACTGACAGGGGATAGCAATCAGCCCCAGCATTTT
CASRGLTGDSNQPQHF
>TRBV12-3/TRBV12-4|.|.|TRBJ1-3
TGTGCCAGCAGCTACCTTTCTGGAAACACCATATATTTT
CASSYLSGNTIYF
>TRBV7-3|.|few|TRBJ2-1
TGTGCCAGCGCGCCGGACTCCTACAATGAGCAGTTCTTC
CASAPDSYNEQFF
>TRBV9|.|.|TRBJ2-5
TGTGCCAGCAGCGTAGACGGACCCGGAGAGCGAGAGACCCAGTACTTC
CASSVDGPGERETQYF
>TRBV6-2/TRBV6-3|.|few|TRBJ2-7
TGTGCCAGCAGTTACTCTGCGGGGCAGGCCTACGAGCAGTACTTC
CASSYSAGQAYEQYF
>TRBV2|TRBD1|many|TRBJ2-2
TGTGCCAGCAGTCCATCCGGGACAGGGGCCTACACCGGGGAGCTGTTTTTT
CASSPSGTGAYTGELFF
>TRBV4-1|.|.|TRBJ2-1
TGCGCCAGCAGCCAAGATTTGGGACCCTACAATGAGCAGTTCTTC
CASSQDLGPYNEQFF
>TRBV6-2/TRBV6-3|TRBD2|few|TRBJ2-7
TGTGCCAGCAGTTACTCAGCGGGACTAGCCAACTTC
CASSYSAGLANF
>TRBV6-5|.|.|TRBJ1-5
TGTGCCAGCAGTTACTCAGGGGGGATCCAGCCCCAGCATTTT
CASSYSGGIQPQHF
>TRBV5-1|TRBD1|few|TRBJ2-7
TGCGCCAGCAGCTTGGGCCTGACAGGGGCAATCTCCTACGAGCAGTACTTC
CASSLGLTGAISYEQYF
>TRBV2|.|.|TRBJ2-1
TGTGCCAGCAGTGAAATGCAGGAGAGCTACAATGAGCAGTTCTTC
CASSEMQESYNEQFF
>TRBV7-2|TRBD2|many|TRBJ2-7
TGTGCCAGCAGCCCTAGTGGCGGGAGTTCCTACGAGCAGTACTTC
CASSPSGGSSYEQYF
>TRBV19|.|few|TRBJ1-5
TGTGCCAGTAGGGTCTTAGGGACGGAGAATAAGCCCCAGCATTTT
CASRVLGTENKPQHF
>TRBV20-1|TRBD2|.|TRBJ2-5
TGCAGTGCTAGTTTCCCGGTTCGACTAGCGGGAGAAGAGACCCAGTACTTC
CSASFPVRLAGEETQYF
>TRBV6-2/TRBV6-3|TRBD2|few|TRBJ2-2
TGTGCCAGCAGTTACGAGGGACTAGCGGGAGTCACCGGGGAGCTGTTTTTT
CASSYEGLAGVTGELFF
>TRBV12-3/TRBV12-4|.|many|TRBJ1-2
TGTGCCAGCAGTTTATCCCTTTATGGCTACACCTTC
CASSLSLYGYTF
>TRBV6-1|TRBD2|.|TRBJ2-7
TGTGCCAGCAGTGGAACTAGCGGGTTGAACGAGCAGTACTTC
CASSGTSGLNEQYF
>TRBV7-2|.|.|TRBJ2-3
TGTGCCAGCAGCTCCACACAGGGAGCAGATACGCAGTATTTT
CASSSTQGADTQYF
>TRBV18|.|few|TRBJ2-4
TGTGCCAGCTCCCCCCCCGGCTTGGAGTCCAAAAACATTCAGTACTTC
CASSPPGLESKNIQYF
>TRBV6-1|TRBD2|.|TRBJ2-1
TGTGCCAGCAGCGCCGGGACTAACTTAAATGAGCAGTTCTTC
CASSAGTNLNEQFF
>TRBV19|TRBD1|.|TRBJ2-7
TGTGCCAGTAGTATATCGCCTAAGGGGGCAACCCCCGAGCAGTACTTC
CASSISPKGATPEQYF
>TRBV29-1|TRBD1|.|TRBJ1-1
TGCAGCGTTGAGACGGAGGGGGCGCACACTGAAGCTTTCTTT
CSVETEGAHTEAFF
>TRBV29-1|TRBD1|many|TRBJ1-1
TGCAGCGTGAGGCGAGGGGGCAGCCTGAACACTGAAGCTTTCTTT
CSVRRGGSLNTEAFF
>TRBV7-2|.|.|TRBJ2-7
TGTGCCACCTCGGTGCGGGGTTCCTTTGAGCAGTACTTC
CATSVRGSFEQYF
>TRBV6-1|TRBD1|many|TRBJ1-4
TGTGCCAGCAGTGAAGGACAGGGGAATGAAAAACTGTTTTTT
CASSEGQGNEKLFF
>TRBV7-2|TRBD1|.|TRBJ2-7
TGTGCCAGCAGCCTACAGGGGCCATCCTACGAGCAGTACTTC
CASSLQGPSYEQYF
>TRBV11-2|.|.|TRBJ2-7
TGTGCCAGCAGCTTAGGATCGGGACCATCCCTCCACGAGCAGTACTTC
CASSLGSGPSLHEQYF
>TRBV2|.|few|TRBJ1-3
TGTGCCAGCACTGTTGTACAAGACCTCTCTGGAAACACCATATATTTT
CASTVVQDLSGNTIYF